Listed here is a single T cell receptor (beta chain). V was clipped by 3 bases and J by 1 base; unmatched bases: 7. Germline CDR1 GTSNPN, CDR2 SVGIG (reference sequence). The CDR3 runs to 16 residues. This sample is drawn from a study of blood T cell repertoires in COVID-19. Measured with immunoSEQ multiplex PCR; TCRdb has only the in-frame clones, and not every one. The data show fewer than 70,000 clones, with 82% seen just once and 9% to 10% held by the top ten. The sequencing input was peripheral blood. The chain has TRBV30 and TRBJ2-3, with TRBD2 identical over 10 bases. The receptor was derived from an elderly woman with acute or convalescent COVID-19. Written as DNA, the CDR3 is TGTGCCTGGAGAGCAGCGGGGGGGCCCCGCACAGATACGCAGTATTTT. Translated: CAWRAAGGPRTDTQYF.